The 30 T cell receptor beta chains in this list originate from one sample, sequenced in a study of Ad26.COV2.S vaccination and SARS-CoV-2 variants. Noted treatment: over 15 received Ad26.COV2.S at low or high dose, single or two shots; about 5 received placebo; per-sample allocation not given. Samples analyzed were those drawn on day 63 after the first vaccine or placebo injection. Assay used: immunoSEQ multiplex PCR; TCRdb lists only in-frame clones, some missing. The table shows some 410,000 clones, with approximately 90% occurring only once. The sample here was peripheral blood, taken in a trial of Ad26.COV2.S vaccine versus placebo. The receptors originated from a person aged 18-65 years who received the Ad26.COV2.S COVID-19 vaccine or a placebo.

V gene TRBV6-2 or TRBV6-3 combines with J gene TRBJ1-2, with D possibly being TRBD1 (6 bases). V shed 6 bases and J shed 6 bases, with 17 bases lying between them. Per the germline V gene, CDR1 is MNHEY and CDR2 is SVGEGT. CDR3 length: 14 amino acids. The CDR3 nucleotides read TGTGCCAGCAGCTTACTCGACAGGTCTGATGGCTACACCTTC. Translation: CASSLLDRSDGYTF.

The CDR3 DNA reads TGCGCCAGCAGCTCCCTCACCGGGACTGAAGCTTTCTTT. Residues: CASSSLTGTEAFF. The chain employs TRBV5-1 and TRBJ1-1; D is ambiguous. Trimming pared 3 bases from V and 5 bases from J, leaving 11 bases between. Germline V gene data show CDR1 as SGHRS and CDR2 as YFSETQ. The CDR3 covers 13 residues.

This CDR3 reads CASTGVWERSGANVLTF. The DNA of the CDR3 is TGTGCCAGCACAGGGGTTTGGGAACGCTCTGGGGCCAACGTCCTGACTTTC. The chain is built from TRBV19 and TRBJ2-6, with 7 bases lining up with TRBD1. In germline, CDR1 is LNHDA, CDR2 SQIVND (reference sequence). CDR3 length equals 17 residues. The V gene end was trimmed by 9 bases and the J gene end by 0 bases; junction bases not matched to a gene: 11.

This chain links TRBV4-1 with TRBJ2-7; tentative D call: TRBD2 (7 bases). The germline V gene encodes CDR1 MGHRA and CDR2 YSYEKL. V was clipped by 0 bases and J by 1 base, with 13 bases between them. The CDR3 runs to 16 residues. The CDR3 is CASSQDGRGGSYEQYF. The CDR3 DNA is TGCGCCAGCAGCCAAGATGGGAGGGGGGGGTCCTACGAGCAGTACTTC.

This clone appeared once. This CDR3 reads CATSTNTGELFF. The CDR3, as DNA: TGTGCCACCAGCACAAACACCGGGGAGCTGTTTTTT. The chain carries TRBV15 and TRBJ2-2; no clear D gene. Trimming left V 4 bases short and J 2 bases short, with 2 bases between. This CDR3 is 12 amino acids long. Germline V gene data show CDR1 as LNHNV and CDR2 as YYDKDF (reference sequence).

The chain carries TRBV7-8 and TRBJ1-3, with D unresolved. Germline V CDR1 and CDR2: SGHVS, FQNEAQ. The CDR3 has 14 amino acids. Between the trimmed V and J ends, which lost 5 bases and 4 bases, there was a span of 12 bases. This CDR3 is CASSLYGYGNTIYF. DNA of the CDR3: TGTGCCAGCAGCCTATACGGATACGGAAACACCATATATTTT.

This clone is a singleton in its sample. This sequence joins TRBV5-4 and TRBJ1-6, with D uncertain. The V gene lost 4 bases and the J gene lost 7 bases, with 30 bases spanning the gap. Germline-derived CDR1 and CDR2 are SGHNT and YYREEE (reference sequence). CDR3 length: 20 residues. The DNA of the CDR3 is TGTGCCAGCAGCCCGGCGAGGTTGGAGGTCGGCCTTACTATAAATTCACCCCTCCACTTT. This gives the protein CASSPARLEVGLTINSPLHF. Supplemented by reference TRBV5-4 and TRBJ1-6, the full variable domain reads ETGVTQSPTHLIKTRGQQVTLRCSSQSGHNTVSWYQQALGQGPQFIFQYYREEENGRGNFPPRFSGLQFPNYSSELNVNALELDDSALYLCASSPARLEVGLTINSPLHFGNGTRLTVT.

This clone appeared a few times. Sequence at one end of the junction differs from germline and may be a read error. The chain has TRBV6-6 and TRBJ1-1, with D unresolved. The germline V gene has CDR1 MNHNY and CDR2 SVGAGI (reference sequence). This CDR3 comprises 14 residues. CDR3 sequence reads: CASSYGFVTSEAFF. The CDR3 region has the DNA TGTGCCAGCAGTTACGGGTTCGTCACTTCTGAGGCTTTCTTT.

CDR3 coding DNA: TGTGCCAGCAGTGTAACCGGGACAGGGGGCGATGAGCAGTTCTTC. As protein: CASSVTGTGGDEQFF. The rearrangement links TRBV6-4 to TRBJ2-1; 12 bases line up with TRBD1. The V gene end was trimmed by 4 bases and the J gene end by 8 bases; junction bases not matched to a gene: 6. CDR1 and CDR2 from the germline V gene are MRHNA and SNTAGT. The length of the CDR3 is 15 residues.

The V call is TRBV11-2, the J call TRBJ2-7; maybe TRBD1 (6 bases). The CDR3 is 16 amino acids. V was trimmed by 3 bases and J by 0 bases, leaving 15 bases between them. Per the germline V gene, CDR1 is SGHAT and CDR2 is FQNNGV. CDR3 coding DNA: TGTGCCAGCAGCTTTTTCGTCACAGGGAGCTCCTACGAGCAGTACTTC. Translating it yields CASSFFVTGSSYEQYF.

The J gene is TRBJ1-4, the V gene TRBV9; D unresolved. In germline, CDR1 is SGDLS, CDR2 YYNGEE. Between the trimmed V and J ends, which lost 0 bases and 5 bases, there was a span of 8 bases. This CDR3 comprises 14 residues. The CDR3 sequence: CASSVDVLNEKLFF. In nucleotides, the CDR3 is TGTGCCAGCAGCGTAGATGTCCTGAATGAAAAACTGTTTTTT.

This chain connects TRBV18 to TRBJ1-1, with unresolved D. Germline CDR1 reads KGHSH; CDR2 reads LQKENI. V lost 0 bases to trimming and J lost 7 bases, with 15 bases between them. The CDR3 is made up of 15 amino acids. CDR3 loop: CASSPPGRAFGEAFF. The DNA for the CDR3 is TGTGCCAGCTCACCACCCGGGAGGGCTTTTGGTGAAGCTTTCTTT.

The chain has TRBV7-2 and TRBJ1-1; D might be TRBD1 (5 bases). Trimming took 1 base from V and 8 from J, leaving 8 bases between them. The CDR3 sequence is 12 residues long. Looked up from germline, CDR1 is SGHTA and CDR2 is FQGNSA. The CDR3 is CASSLVGVEAFF. The CDR3 region has the DNA TGTGCCAGCAGCTTAGTGGGGGTCGAAGCTTTCTTT.

V and J are TRBV5-4 and TRBJ2-1; D is uncertain. The germline V and J ends were trimmed by 3 bases and 6 bases, with 16 bases remaining between them. The germline gives CDR1 SGHNT, CDR2 YYREEE (reference sequence). The CDR3 runs to 15 residues. This CDR3 is CASSSNGPTSNEQFF. For the CDR3, the DNA is TGTGCCAGCAGCTCGAATGGTCCCACATCCAATGAGCAGTTCTTC.

J is TRBJ2-3 and V is TRBV29-1, with D tentatively TRBD1 (6 bases). The CDR3 loop spans 13 amino acids. CDR1 is SQVTM and CDR2 is ANQGSEA in the germline V gene. The V and J ends lost 7 bases and 5 bases respectively, with 16 bases between them. CDR3 protein: CSAAQTGLDTQYF. Written as DNA, the CDR3 is TGCAGCGCCGCACAAACAGGGTTAGATACGCAGTATTTT.

V gene TRBV7-2 combines with J gene TRBJ2-1; the match to TRBD2 covers 10 bases. Germline values: CDR1 SGHTA, CDR2 FQGNSA. The CDR3 has 16 amino acids. J gave up 2 bases and V 5 bases, and 6 bases lay outside the gene matches. CDR3 residues: CASSGALAGPYNEQFF. The CDR3 DNA reads TGTGCCAGCAGCGGAGCACTAGCGGGGCCCTACAATGAGCAGTTCTTC. Variable domain in full (rest from reference TRBV7-2 and TRBJ2-1): GAGVSQSPSNKVTEKGKDVELRCDPISGHTALYWYRQSLGQGLEFLIYFQGNSAPDKSGLPSDRFSAERTGGSVSTLTIQRTQQEDSAVYLCASSGALAGPYNEQFFGPGTRLTVL.

For the CDR3, the DNA is TGTGCCAGCAGCTTAGCGTGGTCACAGCCTAATGAAAAACTGTTTTTT. This gives the protein CASSLAWSQPNEKLFF. The chain has TRBV7-9 and TRBJ1-4; D is undetermined. The CDR3 covers 16 residues. Trimming stripped 0 bases from V and 3 bases from J, with 11 bases between. Germline assignment: CDR1 SEHNR and CDR2 FQNEAQ (reference sequence).

The chain employs TRBV28 and TRBJ2-2; 7 nucleotides align to TRBD1. The V segment lost 1 base and the J segment 1 base; nucleotides outside the gene matches: 9. The CDR3 runs 18 residues. In germline, CDR1 is MDHEN, CDR2 SYDVKM. The CDR3 DNA sequence: TGTGCCAGCAGTTTATTTCGGTCGTGGACAGGGAACACCGGGGAGCTGTTTTTT. It codes for CASSLFRSWTGNTGELFF.

This clone was picked up one time. The chain has TRBV7-2 and TRBJ1-1; no firm D call. V gave up 5 bases and J gave up 8 bases, with 18 bases separating them. Germline CDR1 and CDR2: SGHTA and FQGNSA. The CDR3 loop spans 14 amino acids. The CDR3 spells CASSPARGLSEAFF. The CDR3 DNA reads TGTGCCAGCAGCCCGGCGCGAGGGCTATCCGAAGCTTTCTTT.

This clone has only one observation. The chain couples TRBV27 to TRBJ1-4, with D hard to call. V was clipped by 7 bases and J by 8 bases, with 14 bases between them. Germline V lookup: CDR1 MNHEY, CDR2 SMNVEV (reference sequence). CDR3 length: 13 amino acids. The CDR3 loop is CASKLAGREKLFF. The CDR3 bases are TGTGCCAGCAAGTTGGCAGGCCGGGAAAAACTGTTTTTT.

As DNA, the CDR3 is TGTGCCAGTCGAATGAGGGGCGAAGCTTTCTTT. It yields the protein CASRMRGEAFF. The rearrangement links TRBV11-2 to TRBJ1-1; TRBD1 is a possible D gene (5 bases). Trimming took off 9 bases at V and 8 bases at J, with 13 bases between the two ends. Per the germline V gene, CDR1 is SGHAT and CDR2 is FQNNGV. The CDR3 is 11 amino acids.

This chain links TRBV5-1 with TRBJ2-3, with 9 nucleotides matching TRBD2. The CDR3 runs to 17 residues. The V segment lost 0 bases and the J segment 2 bases; nucleotides outside the gene matches: 7. In germline, CDR1 is SGHRS, CDR2 YFSETQ. The CDR3 protein is CASSLGASGELTDTQYF. The CDR3, as DNA: TGCGCCAGCAGCTTGGGGGCTAGCGGGGAACTCACAGATACGCAGTATTTT.

In its sample, this clone was seen once. The CDR3 region has the DNA TGTGCCAGCAGTTACTCTATCAGGGGGCATTACGAGCAGTACTTC. Its translation: CASSYSIRGHYEQYF. This sequence joins TRBV6-5 and TRBJ2-7, with 8 positions matching TRBD1. The CDR3 totals 15 residues. V was pared by 0 bases and J by 4 bases, with 5 bases of the junction left unmatched. The germline gives CDR1 MNHEY, CDR2 SVGAGI.

The chain carries TRBV30 and TRBJ1-5; D gene uncertain. Germline-derived CDR1 and CDR2 are GTSNPN and SVGIG (reference sequence). The CDR3 has 12 amino acids. Deletions cut 1 base from V and 9 bases from J, with 10 bases between. CDR3 sequence (DNA): TGTGCCTGGAGTGACCTATCAGGGCCCCAGCATTTT. Protein product: CAWSDLSGPQHF.

This rearrangement joins TRBV6-5 to TRBJ1-5; D gene unclear. Per germline, CDR1 MNHEY and CDR2 SVGAGI. The CDR3 loop spans 15 amino acids. With 6 bases removed from V and 4 bases from J, the gap between germline ends came to 16 bases. In DNA form, the CDR3 reads TGTGCCAGCAGCACCCGGGAAGGTTCGAATCAGCCCCAGCATTTT. Protein product: CASSTREGSNQPQHF.

On this clone: Other DNA sequences within the sample encode an identical CDR3. V gene TRBV27 combines with J gene TRBJ2-7, with D unresolved. The V gene lost 6 bases and the J gene lost 0 bases, with 3 bases spanning the gap. Germline values: CDR1 MNHEY, CDR2 SMNVEV (reference sequence). CDR3 length: 11 amino acids. This CDR3 reads CASRSSYEQYF. The DNA of the CDR3 is TGTGCCAGCAGGAGCTCCTACGAGCAGTACTTC.

The chain carries TRBV5-5 and TRBJ2-2, with TRBD1 matching over 9 bases. The CDR3 is made up of 16 amino acids. Germline assignment: CDR1 SGHKS and CDR2 YYEKEE (reference sequence). J was trimmed by 5 bases and V by 0 bases; bases with no gene match: 5. This CDR3 is CASSLAVQGATGELFF. As DNA, the CDR3 is TGTGCCAGCAGCTTGGCTGTACAGGGGGCTACCGGGGAGCTGTTTTTT.

The chain recombines TRBV2 with TRBJ1-2; a possible D gene is TRBD1 (6 bases). This CDR3 has 14 residues. The germline V gene has CDR1 SNHLY and CDR2 FYNNEI. Trimming shortened V by 5 bases and J by 1 base, and 11 bases separated the two germline ends. The CDR3 loop is CASSLDRVNYGYTF. The CDR3, as DNA: TGTGCCAGCAGTTTGGACAGAGTTAACTATGGCTACACCTTC.

This chain links TRBV30 with TRBJ1-2; weak D call: TRBD1 (5 bases). The CDR3 has 14 amino acids. V lost 2 bases and J 7 bases, leaving 17 bases between the germline ends. Germline V lookup: CDR1 GTSNPN, CDR2 SVGIG (reference sequence). CDR3 sequence reads: CAWSPEGGAVGYTF. The CDR3 DNA reads TGTGCCTGGAGTCCGGAGGGAGGGGCGGTTGGCTACACCTTC.

The chain links TRBV4-1 to TRBJ2-1; D might be TRBD1 (6 bases). V was pared by 4 bases and J by 4 bases, with 14 bases between. From germline, CDR1 is MGHRA and CDR2 YSYEKL. The CDR3 has 15 amino acids. The CDR3 DNA reads as TGCGCCAGCAGCCCCAGGGGCGGAGGATACAATGAGCAGTTCTTC. Translated: CASSPRGGGYNEQFF.